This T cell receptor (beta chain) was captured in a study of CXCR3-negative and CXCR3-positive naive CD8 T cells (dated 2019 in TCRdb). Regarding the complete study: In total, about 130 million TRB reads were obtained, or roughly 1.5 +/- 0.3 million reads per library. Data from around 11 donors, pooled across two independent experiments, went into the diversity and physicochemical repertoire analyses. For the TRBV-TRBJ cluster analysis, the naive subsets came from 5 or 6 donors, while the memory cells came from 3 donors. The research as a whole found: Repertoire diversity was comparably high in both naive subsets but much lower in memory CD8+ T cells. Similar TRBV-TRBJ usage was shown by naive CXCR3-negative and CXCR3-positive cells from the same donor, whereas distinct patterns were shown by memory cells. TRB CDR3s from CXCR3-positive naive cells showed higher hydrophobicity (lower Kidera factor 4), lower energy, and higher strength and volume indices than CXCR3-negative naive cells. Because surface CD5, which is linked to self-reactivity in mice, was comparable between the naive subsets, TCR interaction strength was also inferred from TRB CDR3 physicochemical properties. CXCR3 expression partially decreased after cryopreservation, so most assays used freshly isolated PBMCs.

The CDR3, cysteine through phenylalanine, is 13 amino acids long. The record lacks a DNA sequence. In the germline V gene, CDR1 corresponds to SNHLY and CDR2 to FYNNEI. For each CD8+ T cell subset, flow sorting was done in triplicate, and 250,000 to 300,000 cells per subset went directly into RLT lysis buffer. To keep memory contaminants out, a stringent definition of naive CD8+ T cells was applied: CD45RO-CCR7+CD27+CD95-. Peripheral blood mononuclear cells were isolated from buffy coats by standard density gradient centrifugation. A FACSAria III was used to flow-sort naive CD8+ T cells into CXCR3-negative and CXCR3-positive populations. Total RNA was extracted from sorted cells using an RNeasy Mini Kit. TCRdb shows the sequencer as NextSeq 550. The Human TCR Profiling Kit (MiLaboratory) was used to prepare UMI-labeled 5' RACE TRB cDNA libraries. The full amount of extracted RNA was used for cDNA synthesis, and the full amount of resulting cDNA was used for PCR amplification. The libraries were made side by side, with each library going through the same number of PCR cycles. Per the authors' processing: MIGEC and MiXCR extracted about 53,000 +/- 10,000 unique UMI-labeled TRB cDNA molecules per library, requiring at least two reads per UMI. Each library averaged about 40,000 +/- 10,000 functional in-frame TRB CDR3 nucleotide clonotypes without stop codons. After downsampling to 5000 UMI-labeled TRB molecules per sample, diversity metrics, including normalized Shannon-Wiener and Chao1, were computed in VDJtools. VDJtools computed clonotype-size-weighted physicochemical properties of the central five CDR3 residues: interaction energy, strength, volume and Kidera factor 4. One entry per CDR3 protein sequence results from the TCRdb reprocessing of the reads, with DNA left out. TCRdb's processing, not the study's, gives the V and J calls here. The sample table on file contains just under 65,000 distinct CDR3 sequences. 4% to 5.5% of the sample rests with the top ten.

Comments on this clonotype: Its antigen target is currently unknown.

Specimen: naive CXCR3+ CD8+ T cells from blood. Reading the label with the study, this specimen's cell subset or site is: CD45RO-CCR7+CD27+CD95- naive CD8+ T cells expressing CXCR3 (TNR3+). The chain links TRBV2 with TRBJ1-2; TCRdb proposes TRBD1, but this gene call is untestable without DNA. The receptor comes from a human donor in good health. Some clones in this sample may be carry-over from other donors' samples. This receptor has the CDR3 CASSAGTAYGYTF.